These 19 T cell receptor beta chains share one sample of origin, sequenced in a study of shared clonotypes between healthy human individuals. The data were produced by immunoSEQ multiplex PCR, yet TCRdb's version contains in-frame clones alone and is incomplete. The sample lists roughly 1,100,000 clones; roughly 80% were seen once. Material: memory CD4+ T cells sorted from blood. Noted subset: CD45RA-negative fraction. The receptor source for this set is a man aged 18 to 30 in good health.

V usage is TRBV28 and J usage is TRBJ1-6, with TRBD1 matching over 8 bases. Trimming at V came to 1 base and at J to 9 bases, leaving 11 bases not matched to a gene. The CDR3 runs 17 residues. Germline V gives CDR1 MDHEN, CDR2 SYDVKM. DNA for the CDR3: TGTGCCAGCAGTTTATCCATTCCACAGGGGGTAGTTTCACCCCTCCACTTT. It specifies CASSLSIPQGVVSPLHF.

This clone has ten or more counts. The chain links TRBV7-8 to TRBJ2-1; tentatively, D is TRBD2 (7 bases). Looked up from germline, CDR1 is SGHVS and CDR2 is FQNEAQ. Trimming removed 0 bases at V and 7 bases at J, with 13 bases between. The CDR3 sequence is 15 residues long. CDR3 in amino acids: CASSLAGGRWNEQFF. DNA of the CDR3: TGTGCCAGCAGCTTAGCGGGGGGGCGGTGGAATGAGCAGTTCTTC.

The chain employs TRBV2 and TRBJ2-3, with 8 nucleotides matching TRBD2. Trimming cost V 6 bases and J 2 bases; bases outside gene matches: 1. Germline V gene lookup returns CDR1 SNHLY and CDR2 FYNNEI. CDR3 length equals 13 residues. This chain's CDR3 is CASRREVTDTQYF. DNA of the CDR3: TGTGCCAGCAGGCGGGAGGTCACAGATACGCAGTATTTT.

The CDR3 DNA is TGTGCCTGGAGTAGGAGGGATACAACTAATGAAAAACTGTTTTTT. Its translation: CAWSRRDTTNEKLFF. The genes are TRBV30 and TRBJ1-4; D uncertain. Germline V gene data show CDR1 as GTSNPN and CDR2 as SVGIG (reference sequence). The CDR3 is made up of 15 amino acids. The ends were cut back, 2 bases at V and 0 bases at J, with 10 bases in the middle.

J is TRBJ1-1 and V is TRBV5-1; possibly TRBD1 for D (5 bases). This CDR3 has 14 residues. Germline-derived CDR1 and CDR2 are SGHRS and YFSETQ. V dropped 1 base and J dropped 7 bases, with 14 bases sitting between them. In DNA, the CDR3 is TGCGCCAGCAGCTTGAGATTGGGGCAGAATGAAGCTTTCTTT. As protein: CASSLRLGQNEAFF.

V usage is TRBV7-2 and J usage is TRBJ2-3, with 7 bases identical to TRBD2. CDR3 size: 16 residues. The germline CDR1 and CDR2 sequences are SGHTA and FQGNSA. V trimming: 4 bases; J trimming: 0 bases; junction bases outside the gene matches: 7. The CDR3 DNA reads as TGTGCCAGCAGCTATCTTAGCGGGTCTAGCACAGATACGCAGTATTTT. Protein product: CASSYLSGSSTDTQYF.

This chain connects TRBV4-3 to TRBJ2-3; D is perhaps TRBD2 (6 bases). From germline, CDR1 is LGHNA and CDR2 YSLEER. The CDR3 extends over 17 amino acids. Trimming pared 0 bases from V and 4 bases from J, leaving 17 bases between. CDR3 sequence: CASSQDIPAAGPDTQYF. DNA for the CDR3: TGCGCCAGCAGCCAAGATATACCGGCCGCGGGGCCAGATACGCAGTATTTT.

With respect to this clone: A far larger clone is only one base removed, so a read error is likely. The chain links TRBV7-9 to TRBJ1-6, with D possibly TRBD1 on 5 matching bases. The CDR3 totals 15 residues. Between the trimmed V and J ends, which lost 1 base and 7 bases, there was a span of 11 bases. Looked up from germline, CDR1 is SEHNR and CDR2 is FQNEAQ (reference sequence). The CDR3 bases are TGTGCCAGCAGCTTAGTCGGGGGGGGGAATTCACCCCTCCACTTT. Translation: CASSLVGGGNSPLHF.

V gene TRBV6-1 combines with J gene TRBJ2-1; perhaps TRBD2 as D (5 bases). Germline loops: CDR1 MNHNS, CDR2 SASEGT. This CDR3 has 14 residues. V dropped 6 bases and J dropped 4 bases, with 13 bases sitting between them. The CDR3 spells CASSPGPGYNEQFF. CDR3 DNA: TGTGCCAGCAGCCCCGGGCCGGGGTACAATGAGCAGTTCTTC.

On this clone: At the DNA level, this CDR3 is encoded by other sequences in the same sample as well. J is TRBJ1-1 and V is TRBV19; D might be TRBD1 (5 bases). Germline values: CDR1 LNHDA, CDR2 SQIVND (reference sequence). The germline V and J ends were trimmed by 3 bases and 1 base, with 9 bases remaining between them. CDR3 length: 14 amino acids. In DNA, the CDR3 is TGTGCCAGTAGTATGACTGGGGCGAACACTGAAGCTTTCTTT. Amino acids: CASSMTGANTEAFF.

The gene calls are TRBV29-1 and TRBJ2-3; TRBD1 is a possible D gene (6 bases). Germline V gene data show CDR1 as SQVTM and CDR2 as ANQGSEA. V dropped 3 bases and J dropped 2 bases, with 9 bases sitting between them. This CDR3 is built from 13 residues. DNA of the CDR3: TGCAGCGTTGATTCGGGACACACAGATACGCAGTATTTT. Translation gives CSVDSGHTDTQYF.

The V gene is TRBV10-3, the J gene TRBJ2-7; D ambiguous. Trimming removed 6 bases from V and 6 bases from J, with 9 bases in between. Germline CDR1 and CDR2: ENHRY and SYGVKD. The CDR3 contains 11 residues. The CDR3 coding sequence is TGTGCCATCAGGTCCAGTTCCGAGCAGTACTTC. Translation: CAIRSSSEQYF.

This clone was seen ten or more times. CDR3 sequence reads: CASSSQANTGELFF. CDR3 nucleotides: TGTGCCAGCAGCTCACAGGCGAACACCGGGGAGCTGTTTTTT. V is TRBV5-5 and J is TRBJ2-2; D may be TRBD1 (5 bases). V was trimmed by 3 bases and J by 0 bases, leaving 6 bases between them. Germline V CDR1 and CDR2: SGHKS, YYEKEE (reference sequence). The CDR3 contains 14 residues.

J is TRBJ2-3 and V is TRBV2; 10 bases align to TRBD1. The CDR3 spans 15 residues. Per germline, CDR1 SNHLY and CDR2 FYNNEI. V shed 6 bases and J 2 bases; nucleotides not matched to a gene: 5. The CDR3 loop reads CASRLDRGPTDTQYF. For the CDR3, the DNA is TGTGCCAGCAGGTTAGACAGGGGGCCCACAGATACGCAGTATTTT.

Ten or more counts support this clone. CDR3 in amino acids: CATSSNRGDQPQHF. The DNA for the CDR3 is TGTGCCACCAGCAGCAACAGGGGGGACCAGCCCCAGCATTTT. The genes are TRBV15 and TRBJ1-5; TRBD1 aligns across 8 bases. V dropped 3 bases and J dropped 7; count of bases not matched to a gene: 5. CDR3 length equals 14 residues. Per germline, CDR1 LNHNV and CDR2 YYDKDF (reference sequence).

V and J are TRBV6-6 and TRBJ1-4; D remains ambiguous. Trimming took 5 bases from V and 8 from J, leaving 21 bases between them. The CDR3 is made up of 16 amino acids. Per the germline V gene, CDR1 is MNHNY and CDR2 is SVGAGI (reference sequence). The CDR3 loop reads CASSLPPQPHLEKLFF. DNA of the CDR3: TGTGCCAGCAGTCTACCCCCGCAGCCCCACCTGGAAAAACTGTTTTTT.

A single count supports this clone. This chain uses TRBV5-1 with TRBJ2-3; D gene unclear. Trimming cost V 1 base and J 6 bases, with 12 bases left between them. Germline-derived CDR1 and CDR2 are SGHRS and YFSETQ. The CDR3 is made up of 14 amino acids. For the CDR3, the DNA is TGCGCCAGCAGCTTGAGGGCTGAAACGGATACGCAGTATTTT. Amino acids: CASSLRAETDTQYF.

J is TRBJ2-1 and V is TRBV13, with D perhaps TRBD2 (5 bases). The CDR3 sequence is 16 residues long. CDR1 is PRHDT and CDR2 is FYEKMQ in the germline V gene (reference sequence). V dropped 5 bases and J dropped 8 bases, with 22 bases sitting between them. The CDR3 sequence: CASSERRTGGKDEQFF. The DNA of the CDR3 is TGTGCCAGCAGCGAACGTAGGACTGGAGGAAAAGATGAGCAGTTCTTC.

The chain combines TRBV10-3 with TRBJ1-1; possibly TRBD1 for D (6 bases). Germline-derived CDR1 and CDR2 are ENHRY and SYGVKD. Trimming shortened V by 6 bases and J by 2 bases, and 10 bases separated the two germline ends. The length of the CDR3 is 13 residues. This CDR3 is CAIRTGSNTEAFF. CDR3 bases: TGTGCCATCAGGACAGGTAGTAACACTGAAGCTTTCTTT.